This is a list of T cell receptor beta chains from one sample in a study of T cell changes during pregnancy in multiple sclerosis. The table came from immunoSEQ multiplex PCR; TCRdb's copy has only in-frame clones and leaves some out. The sample contains roughly 52,000 clones, 85% to 95% of which appear only once. This sample comprised CD4+ T cells from peripheral blood mononuclear cells, obtained in the third trimester of pregnancy. Receptor source: a female donor with multiple sclerosis, enrolled in a pregnancy study. CDR3s include the opening cysteine and the closing phenylalanine or tryptophan. The order of the fields is V gene, J gene, D gene, clone size, CDR3 protein, CDR3 DNA. The D gene is left open where the match is weak. Rows give clone size only sometimes, using once, few, many, or a class for an expanded clone.

V gene: TRBV27; J gene: TRBJ1-2; D gene: NA; clone size: NA; CDR3 protein: CASRQGGSGRGYTF; CDR3 DNA: TGTGCCAGCAGACAAGGAGGCTCGGGAAGGGGCTACACCTTC
V gene: TRBV11-2; J gene: TRBJ2-5; D gene: TRBD1; clone size: NA; CDR3 protein: CATSYRGQETQYF; CDR3 DNA: TGTGCCACCTCGTACAGGGGCCAAGAGACCCAGTACTTC
V gene: TRBV10-2; J gene: TRBJ2-1; D gene: NA; clone size: NA; CDR3 protein: CASSASETYNEQFF; CDR3 DNA: TGCGCCAGCAGTGCTAGTGAGACCTACAATGAGCAGTTCTTC
V gene: TRBV4-2; J gene: TRBJ2-2; D gene: NA; clone size: NA; CDR3 protein: CASSLITSWELFF; CDR3 DNA: TGTGCCAGCAGCCTCATCACTAGCTGGGAGCTGTTTTTT
V gene: TRBV7-2; J gene: TRBJ1-1; D gene: NA; clone size: NA; CDR3 protein: CASSFTDTEAFF; CDR3 DNA: TGTGCCAGCAGCTTCACAGACACTGAAGCTTTCTTT
V gene: TRBV7-3; J gene: TRBJ2-1; D gene: NA; clone size: NA; CDR3 protein: CASSRGTLSNEQFF; CDR3 DNA: TGTGCCAGCAGCCGCGGGACTTTGAGCAATGAGCAGTTCTTC
V gene: TRBV18; J gene: TRBJ1-4; D gene: NA; clone size: NA; CDR3 protein: CASSPAGLNEKLFF; CDR3 DNA: TGTGCCAGCTCACCGGCGGGGCTTAATGAAAAACTGTTTTTT
V gene: TRBV28; J gene: TRBJ2-7; D gene: TRBD1; clone size: NA; CDR3 protein: CASSQRGQGRYEQYF; CDR3 DNA: TGTGCCAGCAGCCAACGTGGACAGGGGCGCTACGAGCAGTACTTC
V gene: TRBV4-2; J gene: TRBJ2-7; D gene: TRBD1; clone size: NA; CDR3 protein: CASSTHPGTGYYEQYF; CDR3 DNA: TGTGCCAGCAGCACCCATCCCGGGACAGGATACTACGAGCAGTACTTC
V gene: TRBV19; J gene: TRBJ1-2; D gene: NA; clone size: once; CDR3 protein: CASSTTSDSNYGYTF; CDR3 DNA: TGTGCCAGTAGTACAACCTCGGACAGTAACTATGGCTACACCTTC
V gene: TRBV6-1; J gene: TRBJ2-3; D gene: TRBD2; clone size: NA; CDR3 protein: CASSVLAGDRNTQYF; CDR3 DNA: TGTGCCAGCAGTGTTTTAGCGGGGGATCGTAATACGCAGTATTTT
V gene: TRBV28; J gene: TRBJ2-2; D gene: NA; clone size: NA; CDR3 protein: CASRWREDTGELFF; CDR3 DNA: TGTGCCAGCAGATGGAGGGAGGACACCGGGGAGCTGTTTTTT
V gene: TRBV7-9; J gene: TRBJ1-2; D gene: NA; clone size: NA; CDR3 protein: CASSLITSNYGYTF; CDR3 DNA: TGTGCCAGCAGCTTAATAACTTCTAACTATGGCTACACCTTC
V gene: TRBV4-1; J gene: TRBJ1-1; D gene: TRBD1; clone size: NA; CDR3 protein: CASSGQGIENTEAFF; CDR3 DNA: TGCGCCAGCAGCGGACAGGGAATAGAGAACACTGAAGCTTTCTTT
V gene: TRBV29-1; J gene: TRBJ2-1; D gene: NA; clone size: NA; CDR3 protein: CSTPVGSSYNEQFF; CDR3 DNA: TGCAGCACCCCGGTTGGGAGCTCCTACAATGAGCAGTTCTTC
V gene: TRBV7-2; J gene: TRBJ2-1; D gene: TRBD2; clone size: NA; CDR3 protein: CASSLVSGGSPNEQFF; CDR3 DNA: TGTGCCAGCAGCTTAGTGAGCGGGGGGTCCCCCAATGAGCAGTTCTTC
V gene: TRBV10-3; J gene: TRBJ2-5; D gene: TRBD1; clone size: once; CDR3 protein: CATKDRGLVTNQETQYF; CDR3 DNA: TGTGCCACCAAAGACAGGGGACTCGTCACCAACCAAGAGACCCAGTACTTC
V gene: TRBV6-1; J gene: TRBJ2-5; D gene: NA; clone size: NA; CDR3 protein: CASSASPPGGGASETQYF; CDR3 DNA: TGTGCCAGCAGTGCGTCCCCTCCGGGGGGCGGAGCTTCGGAGACCCAGTACTTC
V gene: TRBV6-1; J gene: TRBJ1-3; D gene: NA; clone size: NA; CDR3 protein: CASSDFSGFSGNTIYF; CDR3 DNA: TGTGCCAGCAGTGATTTCTCAGGTTTCTCTGGAAACACCATATATTTT
V gene: TRBV7-7; J gene: TRBJ2-3; D gene: TRBD2; clone size: NA; CDR3 protein: CASSRGLVADTQYF; CDR3 DNA: TGTGCCAGCAGCAGGGGACTAGTAGCAGATACGCAGTATTTT
V gene: TRBV7-2; J gene: TRBJ1-3; D gene: NA; clone size: NA; CDR3 protein: CASSLAALVGNTIYF; CDR3 DNA: TGTGCCAGCAGCTTAGCCGCCTTAGTTGGAAACACCATATATTTT
V gene: TRBV7-2; J gene: TRBJ2-7; D gene: NA; clone size: NA; CDR3 protein: CASSRDSPFYEQYF; CDR3 DNA: TGTGCCAGCAGCCGTGACTCGCCCTTCTACGAGCAGTACTTC
V gene: TRBV2; J gene: TRBJ2-3; D gene: NA; clone size: NA; CDR3 protein: CASRPGVFTDTQYF; CDR3 DNA: TGTGCCAGCCGACCGGGGGTCTTCACAGATACGCAGTATTTT
V gene: TRBV28; J gene: TRBJ1-1; D gene: NA; clone size: NA; CDR3 protein: CASSSPGLTEAFF; CDR3 DNA: TGTGCCAGCAGTTCGCCGGGACTCACTGAAGCTTTCTTT
V gene: TRBV25-1; J gene: TRBJ2-3; D gene: TRBD1; clone size: NA; CDR3 protein: CASRSGGHLLTDTQYF; CDR3 DNA: TGTGCCAGCAGGTCAGGGGGCCACTTACTCACAGATACGCAGTATTTT
V gene: TRBV20-1; J gene: TRBJ2-7; D gene: NA; clone size: once; CDR3 protein: CSQASSYEQYF; CDR3 DNA: TGCAGTCAAGCTTCCTCCTACGAGCAGTACTTC